These 26 T cell receptor beta chains originate from one sample sequenced in a study of cytomegalovirus exposure and HLA in healthy donors. In the PCR, 60 Vbeta and 13 Jbeta primers were used. Clones were sequenced by immunoSEQ multiplex PCR, and TCRdb holds only the in-frame ones, with some missing. Of around 150,000 clones listed, around 81% are singletons. The sample consisted of PBMCs. These receptors originate from a man in his forties or fifties in good health and CMV-seronegative.

This clone was picked up a small number of times. This sequence joins TRBV5-1 and TRBJ1-4; 8 bases map to TRBD1. The germline CDR1 and CDR2 sequences are SGHRS and YFSETQ. J gave up 4 bases and V 2 bases, and 7 bases lay outside the gene matches. The CDR3 runs 16 residues. This CDR3 reads CASSLQTGAGNEKLFF. Here the CDR3 DNA reads TGCGCCAGCAGCTTACAGACAGGGGCGGGTAATGAAAAACTGTTTTTT.

V gene TRBV28 combines with J gene TRBJ1-5, with 9 bases that match TRBD1. Germline assignment: CDR1 MDHEN and CDR2 SYDVKM. CDR3 length: 19 amino acids. The J segment lost 1 base and the V segment lost 5 bases, leaving 15 bases of the junction unmatched. CDR3 residues: CASSPVGWRDRESNQPQHF. CDR3 sequence (DNA): TGTGCCAGCAGTCCCGTAGGATGGCGGGACAGGGAAAGCAATCAGCCCCAGCATTTT.

The V and J genes are TRBV4-1 and TRBJ1-5; D unclear. The CDR3 totals 14 residues. Trimming pared 0 bases from V and 6 bases from J, leaving 9 bases between. In germline, CDR1 is MGHRA, CDR2 YSYEKL. CDR3 nucleotides: TGCGCCAGCAGCCAAGAGAGAGGAATTCAGCCCCAGCATTTT. Its protein is CASSQERGIQPQHF.

V usage is TRBV4-1 and J usage is TRBJ2-7; 9 bases map to TRBD2. V lost 0 bases to trimming and J lost 5 bases; unmatched junction nucleotides: 8. The CDR3 has 16 residues. Looked up from germline, CDR1 is MGHRA and CDR2 is YSYEKL. CDR3 sequence reads: CASSQERASGIHEQYF. DNA of the CDR3: TGCGCCAGCAGCCAAGAACGGGCTAGCGGGATTCACGAGCAGTACTTC.

J is TRBJ2-1 and V is TRBV5-4; D is possibly TRBD2 (7 bases). The CDR3 runs to 15 residues. From germline, CDR1 is SGHNT and CDR2 YYREEE (reference sequence). Trimming pared 2 bases from V and 8 bases from J, leaving 17 bases between. This CDR3 reads CASSFGGGAGDEQFF. CDR3 nucleotide sequence: TGTGCCAGCAGCTTTGGTGGGGGGGCCGGGGATGAGCAGTTCTTC.

The genes are TRBV15 and TRBJ2-1, with 7 positions matching TRBD1. CDR1 LNHNV and CDR2 YYDKDF come from the germline V gene (reference sequence). The CDR3 contains 16 residues. After removal of 1 base from V and 6 bases from J, the junction contained 9 bases not matched to a gene. The CDR3 DNA follows: TGTGCCACCAGCAGAGGTTACAGGGGACGGGGCAATGAGCAGTTCTTC. Residues: CATSRGYRGRGNEQFF.

The J gene is TRBJ1-4, the V gene TRBV2; perhaps TRBD1 as D (6 bases). Trimming took off 6 bases at V and 7 bases at J, with 15 bases between the two ends. This CDR3 spans 14 amino acids. CDR1 and CDR2 from the germline V gene are SNHLY and FYNNEI. This CDR3 reads CASREQGPSEKLFF. CDR3 in DNA: TGTGCCAGCAGGGAACAGGGTCCCAGTGAAAAACTGTTTTTT.

The chain carries TRBV6-5 and TRBJ1-5; D not resolved. The CDR3 is 15 residues long. Germline V gives CDR1 MNHEY, CDR2 SVGAGI. V lost 0 bases and J 3 bases, leaving 9 bases between the germline ends. CDR3 residues: CASSYSANLNQPQHF. The CDR3 region has the DNA TGTGCCAGCAGTTACTCAGCCAACCTCAATCAGCCCCAGCATTTT.

The genes are TRBV4-2 and TRBJ2-4; 13 bases line up with TRBD2. Losses at the gene ends were 0 bases for V and 0 bases for J; bases not matched to a gene: 5. The germline V gene encodes CDR1 LGHNA and CDR2 YNFKEQ. The CDR3 is 19 amino acids. The CDR3 region has the DNA TGTGCCAGCAGCCAAGAGACTAGCGGGGGGCCTCTAGCCAAAAACATTCAGTACTTC. Protein: CASSQETSGGPLAKNIQYF.

The J gene is TRBJ2-7, the V gene TRBV7-8; D unresolved. The germline V gene encodes CDR1 SGHVS and CDR2 FQNEAQ. The CDR3 is 17 amino acids. Between the trimmed V and J ends, which lost 1 base and 3 bases, there was a span of 19 bases. CDR3 loop: CASSLVPAIFGYYEQYF. The DNA for the CDR3 is TGTGCCAGCAGCTTAGTGCCCGCGATATTCGGGTACTACGAGCAGTACTTC.

CDR3 residues: CASSSGQGHQPQHF. CDR3 sequence (DNA): TGTGCCAGCAGCTCGGGACAGGGTCATCAGCCCCAGCATTTT. The chain employs TRBV7-2 and TRBJ1-5, with 9 bases that match TRBD1. Germline values: CDR1 SGHTA, CDR2 FQGNSA. J was trimmed by 5 bases and V by 4 bases; bases with no gene match: 3. CDR3 length equals 14 residues.

V gene TRBV5-1 combines with J gene TRBJ2-1; TRBD1 might be the D (5 bases). V was trimmed by 2 bases and J by 8 bases, leaving 14 bases between them. Germline V gene sequence: CDR1 SGHRS, CDR2 YFSETQ. This CDR3 has 14 residues. The CDR3: CASSLGVQGHEQFF. The CDR3 DNA follows: TGCGCCAGCAGCTTAGGGGTCCAGGGCCATGAGCAGTTCTTC.

The genes are TRBV7-8 and TRBJ1-1; the D is unclear. V was pared by 4 bases and J by 1 base, with 7 bases between. The CDR3 has 13 amino acids. Germline-derived CDR1 and CDR2 are SGHVS and FQNEAQ. CDR3 loop: CASSYPGNTEAFF. DNA for the CDR3: TGTGCCAGCAGCTACCCCGGGAACACTGAAGCTTTCTTT.

The chain joins TRBV7-3 to TRBJ2-1, with D perhaps TRBD2 (6 bases). This CDR3 comprises 15 residues. V gave up 5 bases and J gave up 7 bases, with 18 bases separating them. The germline gives CDR1 SGHTA, CDR2 FQGTGA. The CDR3 coding sequence is TGTGCCAGCAGCCTTGGGGAGCGGGCGGGGAATGAGCAGTTCTTC. Its protein product is CASSLGERAGNEQFF. Full variable domain (outside the CDR3, taken from reference TRBV7-3 and TRBJ2-1): GAGVSQTPSNKVTEKGKYVELRCDPISGHTALYWYRQSLGQGPEFLIYFQGTGAADDSGLPNDRFFAVRPEGSVSTLKIQRTERGDSAVYLCASSLGERAGNEQFFGPGTRLTVL.

V gene TRBV5-4 combines with J gene TRBJ1-2, with 8 bases matching TRBD1. Trimming at V came to 6 bases and at J to 2 bases, leaving 9 bases not matched to a gene. Germline CDR1 reads SGHNT; CDR2 reads YYREEE (reference sequence). The CDR3 is 15 residues long. The CDR3: CASTRGTGGNYGYTF. CDR3 nucleotide sequence: TGTGCCAGCACCCGAGGAACAGGGGGGAACTATGGCTACACCTTC.

This chain links TRBV28 with TRBJ1-1; the D is unclear. The CDR3 runs to 16 residues. Germline lookup yields CDR1 MDHEN and CDR2 SYDVKM. Trimming took 7 bases from V and 2 from J, leaving 20 bases between them. Written as DNA, the CDR3 is TGTGCCAGCACCACCACCGACCCAACTACCAACACTGAAGCTTTCTTT. Amino acid sequence: CASTTTDPTTNTEAFF.

This sequence joins TRBV19 and TRBJ2-5; D is possibly TRBD1 (6 bases). V was pared by 6 bases and J by 4 bases, with 12 bases between. Per germline, CDR1 LNHDA and CDR2 SQIVND (reference sequence). The CDR3 is made up of 13 amino acids. The CDR3 DNA follows: TGTGCCAGTAGCATCCGGGACACAGAGACCCAGTACTTC. Translating it yields CASSIRDTETQYF.

The CDR3 DNA follows: TGCAGCGTCAGGACAGGGGGCTCCTACGAGCAGTACTTC. Its protein product is CSVRTGGSYEQYF. This rearrangement joins TRBV29-1 to TRBJ2-7; 10 nucleotides match TRBD1. The trim removed 6 bases at V and 0 bases at J, leaving 2 bases unmatched. The CDR3 covers 13 residues. Germline assignment: CDR1 SQVTM and CDR2 ANQGSEA.

The chain couples TRBV29-1 to TRBJ1-2, with D tentatively TRBD1 (5 bases). V lost 6 bases to trimming and J lost 2 bases, with 13 bases between them. The CDR3 has 13 amino acids. The germline V gene has CDR1 SQVTM and CDR2 ANQGSEA. In DNA form, the CDR3 reads TGCAGCGTAGCAGGGAATCGCAACTATGGCTACACCTTC. Translating it yields CSVAGNRNYGYTF.

The V call is TRBV15, the J call TRBJ2-5; 11 bases match TRBD1. Germline V gene lookup returns CDR1 LNHNV and CDR2 YYDKDF (reference sequence). The CDR3 is 15 amino acids. Germline trimming cut 3 bases from V and 1 base from J; bases unmatched to any gene: 1. The CDR3: CATSRDRGPQETQYF. In DNA form, the CDR3 reads TGTGCCACCAGCAGGGACAGGGGGCCCCAAGAGACCCAGTACTTC. The whole variable domain, remainder taken from reference TRBV15 and TRBJ2-5, is DAMVIQNPRYQVTQFGKPVTLSCSQTLNHNVMYWYQQKSSQAPKLLFHYYDKDFNNEADTPDNFQSRRPNTSFCFLDIRSPGLGDTAMYLCATSRDRGPQETQYFGPGTRLLVL.

This chain links TRBV19 with TRBJ1-5; D gene uncertain. Germline loops: CDR1 LNHDA, CDR2 SQIVND (reference sequence). The CDR3 consists of 13 residues. V lost 3 bases and J lost 5, with 8 bases in between. The CDR3 DNA is TGTGCCAGTAGTATTCGACGGGATCAGCCCCAGCATTTT. Translation gives CASSIRRDQPQHF.

The V gene is TRBV7-3, the J gene TRBJ1-5, with TRBD1 matching over 8 bases. This CDR3 is 13 amino acids long. Losses at the gene ends were 6 bases for V and 7 bases for J; bases not matched to a gene: 5. Germline V gene lookup returns CDR1 SGHTA and CDR2 FQGTGA. The CDR3 loop reads CASSWTGRQPQHF. CDR3 in DNA: TGTGCCAGCAGTTGGACAGGGAGGCAGCCCCAGCATTTT.

V and J are TRBV7-9 and TRBJ2-2, with TRBD2 matching 9 bases. Germline V gene sequence: CDR1 SEHNR, CDR2 FQNEAQ (reference sequence). V gave up 4 bases and J gave up 7 bases; unmatched junction bases: 4. CDR3 length equals 14 residues. The chain's CDR3 is CASSSSGVDGELFF. The DNA for the CDR3 is TGTGCCAGCAGCTCTAGCGGGGTGGACGGGGAGCTGTTTTTT.

In DNA form, the CDR3 reads TGTGCCATCAGTGAATTTGGGACTATGAATGGTGATACGCAGTATTTT. Translation gives CAISEFGTMNGDTQYF. The V and J genes are TRBV10-3 and TRBJ2-3; 7 nucleotides match TRBD2. This CDR3 comprises 16 residues. The V segment lost 3 bases and the J segment 6 bases; nucleotides outside the gene matches: 12. Germline V gene lookup returns CDR1 ENHRY and CDR2 SYGVKD.

This clone has a single count. The rearrangement links TRBV2 to TRBJ1-1; 10 bases match TRBD1. This CDR3 is 15 amino acids long. With 5 bases clipped from V and 1 base from J, the junction kept 4 bases outside the gene matches. Germline loops: CDR1 SNHLY, CDR2 FYNNEI. In DNA, the CDR3 is TGTGCCAGCAGTAAGGGACAGGGGCGGAACACTGAAGCTTTCTTT. It yields the protein CASSKGQGRNTEAFF. Together with reference TRBV2 and TRBJ1-1, the CDR3 gives the full variable domain: EPEVTQTPSHQVTQMGQEVILRCVPISNHLYFYWYRQILGQKVEFLVSFYNNEISEKSEIFDDQFSVERPDGSNFTLKIRSTKLEDSAMYFCASSKGQGRNTEAFFGQGTRLTVV.

The rearrangement joins TRBV2 to TRBJ1-1, with 10 bases lining up with TRBD1. Germline CDR1 is SNHLY and CDR2 is FYNNEI. The CDR3 has 15 residues. J gave up 1 base and V 6 bases, and 5 bases lay outside the gene matches. The CDR3 region is CASSRDRGGNTEAFF. The CDR3 nucleotides read TGTGCCAGCAGCCGGGACAGGGGTGGGAACACTGAAGCTTTCTTT.